A selection of T cell receptor beta chains follows, all from one sample in a study of T cells in Graves' hyperthyroidism and ophthalmopathy. Using its own MiXCR run on the multiplex PCR reads, TCRdb lists one record per CDR3 protein. This table has some 500,000 distinct CDR3 sequences, 13% to 15% appearing once. Sequenced input: blood. The receptors derive from a woman in her late teens or twenties with Graves' hyperthyroidism. Each CDR3 is given with its conserved first and last residue. Each record gives: clone size, J gene, D gene, V gene, CDR3 DNA, CDR3 protein. The D gene is left open where the match is weak. Some rows mark clone size as missing; the rest say once, few, many or name a class of expanded clone.

many	TRBJ1-5	TRBD1	TRBV6-1	TGTGCCACCGGGGAGAGAGCCGGGACAGGGCCGATTCATAATCAGCCCCAGCATTTT	CATGERAGTGPIHNQPQHF
many	TRBJ2-1	TRBD2	TRBV12-3/TRBV12-4	TGTGCCAGCATCCACTCCTTAGCGGGGGGATCCTACAATGAGCAGTTCTTC	CASIHSLAGGSYNEQFF
many	TRBJ2-1	-	TRBV5-1	TGCGCCAGCAGCTTGGGGATTTATGGCTCCTACAATGAGCAGTTCTTC	CASSLGIYGSYNEQFF
few	TRBJ2-5	-	TRBV19	TGTGCCAGTAGTAGGCACAGGGACCAAGAGACCCAGTACTTC	CASSRHRDQETQYF
many	TRBJ1-6	-	TRBV2	TGTGCCAGCAGGGGGGACGGCGTTCCCCTCCACTTT	CASRGDGVPLHF
-	TRBJ2-3	TRBD2	TRBV9	TGTGCCAGCGATGGGGGAGGGCCAGGGGATACGCAGTATTTT	CASDGGGPGDTQYF
many	TRBJ1-1	-	TRBV11-2	TGTGCCAGCAGCTTTCCCCTTGGTCGGTCCTTAATGAACACTGAAGCTTTCTTT	CASSFPLGRSLMNTEAFF
few	TRBJ1-3	-	TRBV6-1	TGTGCCAGCAGGCTCGCGGGAGAAAACACCATATATTTT	CASRLAGENTIYF
-	TRBJ2-7	TRBD1	TRBV29-1	TGCAGCGTTGAAGTGGTGGGACAGGGGATATACGAGCAGTACTTC	CSVEVVGQGIYEQYF
few	TRBJ2-3	TRBD2	TRBV14	TGTGCCAGCAGCCAAGACCTCGGGGGAGGGGCGTTTCACACAGATACGCAGTATTTT	CASSQDLGGGAFHTDTQYF
many	TRBJ2-1	-	TRBV12-3/TRBV12-4	TGTGCCAGCGGGGGACTGTCCAATGAGCAGTTCTTC	CASGGLSNEQFF
-	TRBJ2-1	TRBD2	TRBV20-1	TGCAGTGCCTCCGGACTAGCGGGAGTGGGGAATGAGCAGTTCTTC	CSASGLAGVGNEQFF
-	TRBJ2-1	-	TRBV7-3	TGTGCCAGCAGCTTAAAAACTAGCCTTGAGCAGTTCTTC	CASSLKTSLEQFF
-	TRBJ1-4	TRBD1	TRBV14	TGTGCCAGCAGCCAAGGACTAGCGGGACAGCCTAATGAAAAACTGTTTTTT	CASSQGLAGQPNEKLFF
few	TRBJ2-2	-	TRBV18	TGTGCCAGCTCACTGCTCGATCCCGGCGGCACCGAGGAGCTGTTTTTT	CASSLLDPGGTEELFF
few	TRBJ1-2	TRBD1	TRBV7-9	TGTGCCAGCAGCCGAGCCGGGACAGGGGGTGTCGGCTACACCTTC	CASSRAGTGGVGYTF
few	TRBJ2-5	TRBD2	TRBV6-2/TRBV6-3	TGTGCCAGCAGTCCGACTAGCGGACCACAAGAGACCCAGTACTTC	CASSPTSGPQETQYF
many	TRBJ1-5	-	TRBV2	TGTGCCAGCAGAGGACCCGGGGTGGGTCAGCCCCAGCATTTT	CASRGPGVGQPQHF
-	TRBJ2-1	TRBD2	TRBV9	TGTGCCAGCAGCCTACCTGGACTAGCGGGAGGGACCCCTTCGGTGAATGAGCAGTTCTTC	CASSLPGLAGGTPSVNEQFF
many	TRBJ2-1	TRBD1	TRBV12-3/TRBV12-4	TGTGCCAGCAGTTTAAGGCAGGGGGTTGGGAATGAGCAGTTCTTC	CASSLRQGVGNEQFF
many	TRBJ2-1	TRBD2	TRBV20-1	TGCAGTGCCCTGGCGGGAGGACGGCATGAGCAGTTCTTC	CSALAGGRHEQFF
-	TRBJ1-1	-	TRBV5-8	TGTGCCAGCAGCTTGTGGAACTCTGGAGGCACTGAAGCTTTCTTT	CASSLWNSGGTEAFF
many	TRBJ2-6	TRBD1	TRBV2	TGTGCCAGCAGCGGGACAGGGTTGGGGGCCAACGTCCTGACTTTC	CASSGTGLGANVLTF
many	TRBJ2-3	-	TRBV6-2/TRBV6-3	TGTGCCAGCAGTGATGGGGGAGACACAGATACGCAGTATTTT	CASSDGGDTDTQYF
-	TRBJ2-2	TRBD1	TRBV19	TGTGCCAGTATGGGACAGAAGAACACCGGGGAGCTGTTTTTT	CASMGQKNTGELFF
-	TRBJ2-5	TRBD1	TRBV5-1	TGCGCCAGCAGCTTGGAGACAGGGGGGCGTCAAGAGACCCAGTACTTC	CASSLETGGRQETQYF
many	TRBJ1-1	TRBD1	TRBV10-3	TGTGCCATCAAGGAGACAGGGGGTCTTACTGAAGCTTTCTTT	CAIKETGGLTEAFF
many	TRBJ2-1	TRBD2	TRBV6-1	TGTGCCAGCAGCGGGAGAGGACTAGCGGGAGGGCATGAGCAGTTCTTC	CASSGRGLAGGHEQFF
many	TRBJ2-1	TRBD2	TRBV2	TGTGCCAGCAGCCGGAAGGGGACTAGCACCTACAATGAGCAGTTCTTC	CASSRKGTSTYNEQFF